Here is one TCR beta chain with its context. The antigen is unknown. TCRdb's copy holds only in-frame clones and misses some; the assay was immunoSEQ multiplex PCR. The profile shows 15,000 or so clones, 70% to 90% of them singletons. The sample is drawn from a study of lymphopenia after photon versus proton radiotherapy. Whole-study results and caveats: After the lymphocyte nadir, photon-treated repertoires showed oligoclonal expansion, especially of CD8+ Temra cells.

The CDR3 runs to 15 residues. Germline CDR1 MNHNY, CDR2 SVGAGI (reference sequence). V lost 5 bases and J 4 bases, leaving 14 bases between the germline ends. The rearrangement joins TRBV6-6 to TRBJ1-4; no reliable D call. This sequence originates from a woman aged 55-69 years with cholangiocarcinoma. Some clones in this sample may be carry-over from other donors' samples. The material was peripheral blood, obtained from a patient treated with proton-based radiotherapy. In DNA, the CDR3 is TGTGCCAGCAGTGCCAGACCGAGCAGTAATGAAAAACTGTTTTTT. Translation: CASSARPSSNEKLFF.